This T cell receptor beta chain derives from a study of control samples from healthy donors and cancer patients. Losses at the gene ends were 4 bases for V and 5 bases for J; bases not matched to a gene: 1. The CDR3 loop spans 12 amino acids. Germline V lookup: CDR1 LNHDA, CDR2 SQIVND (reference sequence). The method was immunoSEQ multiplex PCR; TCRdb's version includes in-frame clones alone and lacks a portion of them. The sample lists 95,000 to 150,000 clones, 80% to 95% seen once, with 6% to 8.5% in the top ten. Worth noting for this clone: The identical CDR3 is also encoded by other nucleotide sequences in the sample.

Sequencing was performed on blood. The sequence came from a young woman in good health. This chain links TRBV19 with TRBJ1-2, with TRBD1 identical over 7 bases. CDR3 nucleotide sequence: TGTGCCAGTAGTACAGGGGGGTATGGCTACACCTTC. Protein product: CASSTGGYGYTF.